The T cell receptor beta chain described here comes from a study of blood T cell repertoires in COVID-19. Study in general: T cells, B-cell-depleted T cells, or PBMCs supplied cDNA or gDNA.

CDR3 length equals 16 residues. Trimming removed 4 bases from V and 3 bases from J; junction bases left unmatched: 9. Germline CDR1 and CDR2: LGHNA and YSLEER. Source study methods: Reference gene primer amplification gave nucleated cell count estimates. The data were produced by immunoSEQ multiplex PCR, yet TCRdb's version contains in-frame clones alone and is incomplete. That table gives V, J and clone size, and the DNA gave D and trimming. The sample includes about 110,000 clones, 80% to 85% seen only once; the top ten take approximately 4.1%. The chain uses TRBV4-3 and TRBJ2-3, with 8 bases identical to TRBD2. This receptor was identified in a human donor in a cohort sampled during active COVID-19. The sample consisted of peripheral blood. CDR3 nucleotide sequence: TGCGCCAGCAGCCGAAGTGTGGCGGGAGGAACAGATACGCAGTATTTT. Its translation: CASSRSVAGGTDTQYF.